These 21 T cell receptor beta chains share one sample of origin, sequenced in a study of blood T cell repertoires in COVID-19. Repertoires were generated with immunoSEQ multiplex PCR, while TCRdb's copy carries only in-frame clones and drops some. This table has some 270,000 clones, around 83% appearing once. The sample consisted of PBMCs or T cells enriched from blood (not recorded which). Source of these receptors: a woman aged 45 to 65 who had been exposed to COVID-19.

This chain links TRBV4-2 with TRBJ2-1; D might be TRBD2 (6 bases). V was trimmed by 0 bases and J by 6 bases, leaving 6 bases between them. The CDR3 runs to 13 residues. The germline gives CDR1 LGHNA, CDR2 YNFKEQ. CDR3 region: CASSQEGGNEQFF. In DNA, the CDR3 is TGTGCCAGCAGCCAAGAGGGGGGCAATGAGCAGTTCTTC.

The table lists this clone with a few counts. The chain carries TRBV28 and TRBJ1-4; D not certain. This CDR3 spans 16 amino acids. Germline V gene sequence: CDR1 MDHEN, CDR2 SYDVKM. Trimming removed 6 bases from V and 4 bases from J, with 18 bases in between. The CDR3 sequence: CASRSGLSYINEKLFF. In nucleotides, the CDR3 is TGTGCCAGCAGGTCAGGTCTATCGTATATTAATGAAAAACTGTTTTTT.

V gene TRBV19 combines with J gene TRBJ2-3; 8 bases are a match to TRBD1. V lost 4 bases and J lost 4; bases outside the gene matches: 4. This CDR3 spans 14 amino acids. Germline loops: CDR1 LNHDA, CDR2 SQIVND (reference sequence). CDR3 DNA sequence: TGTGCCAGTAGTACGGACAGGGTGGCAGATACGCAGTATTTT. Protein sequence: CASSTDRVADTQYF.

The chain employs TRBV7-2 and TRBJ2-1; D possibly corresponds to TRBD2 (7 bases). CDR3 length: 16 amino acids. V lost 5 bases to trimming and J lost 6 bases, with 20 bases between them. Germline-derived CDR1 and CDR2 are SGHTA and FQGNSA. The CDR3 bases are TGTGCCAGCAGCCCAGAACATAGGGGGGGGGCCAATGAGCAGTTCTTC. Its protein is CASSPEHRGGANEQFF. Variable domain in full (rest from reference TRBV7-2 and TRBJ2-1): GAGVSQSPSNKVTEKGKDVELRCDPISGHTALYWYRQSLGQGLEFLIYFQGNSAPDKSGLPSDRFSAERTGGSVSTLTIQRTQQEDSAVYLCASSPEHRGGANEQFFGPGTRLTVL.

This chain joins TRBV19 and TRBJ1-1; D not resolved. CDR3 length: 13 residues. Germline assignment: CDR1 LNHDA and CDR2 SQIVND (reference sequence). V lost 1 base and J lost 4, with 7 bases in between. The CDR3 nucleotides are TGTGCCAGTAGTATAGCAGAGGGCACTGAAGCTTTCTTT. Its translation: CASSIAEGTEAFF.

The rearrangement joins TRBV9 to TRBJ2-3, with TRBD2 identical over 9 bases. V lost 2 bases and J lost 3; bases outside the gene matches: 7. The CDR3 covers 16 residues. In germline, CDR1 is SGDLS, CDR2 YYNGEE. The CDR3, as DNA: TGTGCCAGCAGCGTTGGCGGGGGGGCGGTTACAGATACGCAGTATTTT. Residues: CASSVGGGAVTDTQYF.

This clone was detected once. The V call is TRBV7-2, the J call TRBJ2-1; 8 bases line up with TRBD1. Germline lookup yields CDR1 SGHTA and CDR2 FQGNSA. The CDR3 covers 14 residues. The V segment lost 5 bases and the J segment 8 bases; nucleotides outside the gene matches: 8. CDR3 bases: TGTGCCAGCAGCGGACGGACAGGGTGGGATGAGCAGTTCTTC. It codes for CASSGRTGWDEQFF.

The chain is built from TRBV19 and TRBJ2-6, with D possibly being TRBD1 (5 bases). Germline CDR1 LNHDA, CDR2 SQIVND (reference sequence). V was shortened by 6 bases and J by 0 bases, with 6 bases between the two germline ends. This CDR3 contains 14 residues. The CDR3 region is CASRDNSGANVLTF. CDR3 nucleotide sequence: TGTGCCAGTAGGGACAACTCTGGGGCCAACGTCCTGACTTTC.

V is TRBV5-4 and J is TRBJ2-5, with D maybe TRBD2 (7 bases). The CDR3 contains 15 residues. V was clipped by 5 bases and J by 1 base, with 15 bases between them. The germline V gene encodes CDR1 SGHNT and CDR2 YYREEE (reference sequence). Written as DNA, the CDR3 is TGTGCCAGCAGGTTTGGCCGGGGGGCCCAAGAGACCCAGTACTTC. Its translation: CASRFGRGAQETQYF. The complete variable domain, with remaining parts taken from reference TRBV5-4 and TRBJ2-5, reads ETGVTQSPTHLIKTRGQQVTLRCSSQSGHNTVSWYQQALGQGPQFIFQYYREEENGRGNFPPRFSGLQFPNYSSELNVNALELDDSALYLCASRFGRGAQETQYFGPGTRLLVL.

J is TRBJ1-5 and V is TRBV2; D uncertain. Germline V CDR1 and CDR2: SNHLY, FYNNEI. The V and J ends lost 0 bases and 3 bases respectively, with 6 bases between them. This CDR3 has 14 residues. CDR3 bases: TGTGCCAGCAGTGAAGCCAGAAACAATCAGCCCCAGCATTTT. Translating it yields CASSEARNNQPQHF. The variable domain in full, with the rest retrieved from reference TRBV2 and TRBJ1-5, is EPEVTQTPSHQVTQMGQEVILRCVPISNHLYFYWYRQILGQKVEFLVSFYNNEISEKSEIFDDQFSVERPDGSNFTLKIRSTKLEDSAMYFCASSEARNNQPQHFGDGTRLSIL.

The chain employs TRBV12-5 and TRBJ2-1; 7 bases match TRBD1. Per the germline V gene, CDR1 is LGHNT and CDR2 is FRNRAP. The CDR3 loop spans 13 amino acids. J lost 8 bases, V lost 1 base, and 2 bases had no gene match. CDR3 nucleotide sequence: TGTGCTAGTGGTTTGGGACAGGGCCATGAGCAGTTCTTC. Its translation is CASGLGQGHEQFF.

The CDR3 bases are TGCAGCGTTGAAGAGAGGGTCCCCACCTTC. Translated, it gives CSVEERVPTF. The chain links TRBV29-1 to TRBJ1-2; D gene ambiguous. The CDR3 is 10 residues long. CDR1 and CDR2 from the germline V gene are SQVTM and ANQGSEA. V gave up 0 bases and J gave up 13 bases, with 9 bases separating them. Full variable domain (outside the CDR3, taken from reference TRBV29-1 and TRBJ1-2): SAVISQKPSRDICQRGTSLTIQCQVDSQVTMMFWYRQQPGQSLTLIATANQGSEATYESGFVIDKFPISRPNLTFSTLTVSNMSPEDSSIYLCSVEERVPTFGSGTRLTVV.

This clone was recorded many times. The sample holds other DNA sequences that translate to the same CDR3. The gene calls are TRBV5-1 and TRBJ1-1, with no clear D. The V gene lost 0 bases and the J gene lost 1 base, with 10 bases spanning the gap. The CDR3 is 15 residues long. Germline V gene lookup returns CDR1 SGHRS and CDR2 YFSETQ. DNA for the CDR3: TGCGCCAGCAGCTTGGCCGTGACAACGAACACTGAAGCTTTCTTT. Its translation: CASSLAVTTNTEAFF.

The rearrangement uses TRBV28 and TRBJ1-1; 7 bases are a match to TRBD1. CDR3 length equals 14 residues. Per germline, CDR1 MDHEN and CDR2 SYDVKM. Losses at the gene ends were 4 bases for V and 4 bases for J; bases not matched to a gene: 6. CDR3 residues: CASSSPGTATEAFF. CDR3 in DNA: TGTGCCAGCAGTTCGCCGGGGACAGCCACTGAAGCTTTCTTT.

The chain carries TRBV5-1 and TRBJ1-1; tentatively, D is TRBD1 (5 bases). CDR3 size: 16 residues. Germline CDR1 and CDR2: SGHRS and YFSETQ. The V end lost 4 bases, the J end lost 4 bases, and 20 bases lay between the germline ends. CDR3 nucleotides: TGCGCCAGCAGCCATGGGGTAGCGGGACTTGGCACTGAAGCTTTCTTT. This gives the protein CASSHGVAGLGTEAFF.

This clone was found once. The chain links TRBV7-9 to TRBJ1-1, with D unresolved. V lost 5 bases and J lost 8, with 9 bases in between. CDR1 and CDR2 from the germline V gene are SEHNR and FQNEAQ (reference sequence). The CDR3 extends over 11 amino acids. The CDR3 here is CASSHGSEAFF. The CDR3 bases are TGTGCCAGCAGCCACGGGTCAGAAGCTTTCTTT.

This chain links TRBV3-1 (or the pseudogene TRBV3-2) with TRBJ2-5, with 9 bases fitting TRBD1. Unmatched junction bases numbered 5, after V lost 1 base and J lost 5 bases. Per germline, CDR1 LGHDT and CDR2 YNNKEL (reference sequence). This CDR3 region has 15 residues. The CDR3 loop is CASSQARTGVETQYF. For the CDR3, the DNA is TGTGCCAGCAGCCAAGCCAGGACAGGGGTGGAGACCCAGTACTTC.

V usage is TRBV7-9 and J usage is TRBJ1-4; D is possibly TRBD1 (6 bases). V lost 7 bases, J lost 4 bases, and 16 bases lay in between. The CDR3 covers 15 residues. Germline V gene sequence: CDR1 SEHNR, CDR2 FQNEAQ (reference sequence). The CDR3 sequence is CASTLIGGINEKLFF. The CDR3 bases are TGTGCCAGCACCCTTATAGGGGGAATTAATGAAAAACTGTTTTTT. The variable domain in full, completed from reference TRBV7-9 and TRBJ1-4, reads DTGVSQNPRHKITKRGQNVTFRCDPISEHNRLYWYRQTLGQGPEFLTYFQNEAQLEKSRLLSDRFSAERPKGSFSTLEIQRTEQGDSAMYLCASTLIGGINEKLFFGSGTQLSVL.

This clone occurred once. The rearrangement uses TRBV11-2 and TRBJ1-2; 9 nucleotides agree with TRBD1. Per the germline V gene, CDR1 is SGHAT and CDR2 is FQNNGV. J was trimmed by 3 bases and V by 5 bases; bases with no gene match: 4. CDR3 length equals 14 residues. Written as DNA, the CDR3 is TGTGCCAGCAGCAATTGGGACAGGGACTATGGCTACACCTTC. This codes for CASSNWDRDYGYTF. Filled out from reference TRBV11-2 and TRBJ1-2, the complete variable domain reads EAGVAQSPRYKIIEKRQSVAFWCNPISGHATLYWYQQILGQGPKLLIQFQNNGVVDDSQLPKDRFSAERLKGVDSTLKIQPAKLEDSAVYLCASSNWDRDYGYTFGSGTRLTVV.

The chain couples TRBV10-3 to TRBJ1-5, with 12 bases aligning to TRBD1. Germline trimming cut 0 bases from V and 7 bases from J; bases unmatched to any gene: 13. The CDR3 covers 19 residues. The germline V gene has CDR1 ENHRY and CDR2 SYGVKD. CDR3 DNA sequence: TGTGCCATCAGTGAGTCCGTTCCGGGACAGGGGGCCGTAAGCCAGCCCCAGCATTTT. Protein sequence: CAISESVPGQGAVSQPQHF.

This rearrangement joins TRBV6-2 or TRBV6-3 to TRBJ1-6; D remains ambiguous. Germline assignment: CDR1 MNHEY and CDR2 SVGEGT. The V end lost 2 bases, the J end lost 4 bases, and 9 bases lay between the germline ends. The CDR3 runs to 15 residues. Here the CDR3 reads CASSYPTEYNSPLHF. DNA for the CDR3: TGTGCCAGCAGTTACCCCACAGAATATAATTCACCCCTCCACTTT.